This record concerns one TCR beta chain sequence. The sample originates from a study of control samples from healthy donors and cancer patients. CDR1 and CDR2 from the germline V gene are MNHEY and SVGEGT. This CDR3 has 14 residues. Trimming removed 2 bases at V and 8 bases at J, with 15 bases between. Libraries were prepared by immunoSEQ multiplex PCR; TCRdb keeps only in-frame clonotypes and omits some of them. The top ten clones hold about an eighth of a sample with around 30,000 clones, roughly 90% of them seen once. The chain combines TRBV6-2 or TRBV6-3 with TRBJ1-1, with D unclear. What was sequenced was PBMCs. The TCR comes from a man aged 50 to 60 with lung cancer. CDR3 DNA sequence: TGTGCCAGCAGTTACCAAGGAGTCCGCAAAGAAGCTTTCTTT. Its protein product is CASSYQGVRKEAFF.